This T cell receptor (beta chain) is from a study of cytomegalovirus exposure and HLA in healthy donors. Study observations and caveats: CMV antigen specificity of three CMV-associated chains was confirmed in vitro.

Regarding this clone: The antigen is not known.

Using immunoSEQ multiplex PCR, the repertoire was profiled, and TCRdb retains in-frame clones only, with some absent. This table has roughly 100,000 clones, around 90% appearing once. V dropped 11 bases and J dropped 7 bases, with 15 bases sitting between them. Germline values: CDR1 LNHDA, CDR2 SQIVND (reference sequence). The CDR3 sequence is 11 residues long. This clonotype originated in a woman aged 18-29 years in good health and CMV-seropositive. What was sequenced was PBMCs. This chain uses TRBV19 with TRBJ2-7; D gene uncertain. The CDR3 here is CASLGYGEQYF. Written as DNA, the CDR3 is TGTGCCTCGCTGGGTTACGGGGAGCAGTACTTC.